The 30 T cell receptor beta chains listed next were all sequenced from one sample in a study of blood T cell repertoires in COVID-19. The protocol was immunoSEQ multiplex PCR, while the TCRdb copy is restricted to in-frame clones and leaves out a portion. The table lists roughly 41,000 clones, more than 85% of them singletons. The sequenced material came from PBMCs or T cells enriched from blood (not recorded which). The receptor set was obtained from a woman between 45 and 65 years old who had recovered from COVID-19.

The J gene is TRBJ2-3, the V gene TRBV18, with 7 bases fitting TRBD1. V shed 9 bases, J shed 3 bases, and the junction held 3 bases outside the gene matches. The CDR3 totals 12 residues. From germline, CDR1 is KGHSH and CDR2 LQKENI. The CDR3 loop is CASRGQTDTQYF. The CDR3 DNA is TGTGCCAGTCGGGGACAGACAGATACGCAGTATTTT.

This chain uses TRBV4-1 with TRBJ1-5, with a weak D call TRBD1 (5 bases). V was shortened by 2 bases and J by 1 base, with 21 bases between the two germline ends. The CDR3 contains 19 residues. The germline CDR1 and CDR2 sequences are MGHRA and YSYEKL. The DNA for the CDR3 is TGCGCCAGCAGCCAATTGACACCCGTAGGGGTATCGAGCAATCAGCCCCAGCATTTT. Protein product: CASSQLTPVGVSSNQPQHF.

V gene TRBV12-3 or TRBV12-4 combines with J gene TRBJ1-1; no firm D call. Trimming stripped 1 base from V and 5 bases from J, with 8 bases between. This CDR3 is 13 amino acids long. The chain's CDR3 is CASSLGQLTEAFF. The CDR3 DNA follows: TGTGCCAGCAGTTTAGGGCAGTTGACTGAAGCTTTCTTT.

The chain couples TRBV5-1 to TRBJ2-5, with 7 bases aligning to TRBD1. V shed 1 base, J shed 5 bases, and the junction held 5 bases outside the gene matches. Germline CDR1 and CDR2: SGHRS and YFSETQ. The CDR3 covers 14 residues. The CDR3 coding sequence is TGCGCCAGCAGCTTGACAGGGGCCGGGGAGACCCAGTACTTC. It yields the protein CASSLTGAGETQYF. The whole variable domain, filled in from reference TRBV5-1 and TRBJ2-5, reads KAGVTQTPRYLIKTRGQQVTLSCSPISGHRSVSWYQQTPGQGLQFLFEYFSETQRNKGNFPGRFSGRQFSNSRSEMNVSTLELGDSALYLCASSLTGAGETQYFGPGTRLLVL.

The chain has TRBV3-1 (or the pseudogene TRBV3-2) and TRBJ2-3; 9 nucleotides align to TRBD1. This CDR3 comprises 16 residues. Germline CDR1 is LGHDT and CDR2 is YNNKEL (reference sequence). V was clipped by 5 bases and J by 2 bases; unmatched bases: 8. The CDR3 reads CASSSAGTGYTDTQYF. The DNA of the CDR3 is TGTGCCAGCAGCAGCGCCGGGACAGGGTACACAGATACGCAGTATTTT.

The chain employs TRBV10-3 and TRBJ2-7, with TRBD1 matching over 9 bases. Germline V lookup: CDR1 ENHRY, CDR2 SYGVKD. J gave up 6 bases and V 5 bases, and 8 bases lay outside the gene matches. The CDR3 loop spans 14 amino acids. The DNA of the CDR3 is TGTGCCATCAGTAGGGGACAGGGAATAAGCGAGCAGTACTTC. The encoded protein is CAISRGQGISEQYF.

The V gene is TRBV19, the J gene TRBJ1-2; unclear D gene. The germline V and J ends were trimmed by 10 bases and 0 bases, with 21 bases remaining between them. The CDR3 sequence is 16 residues long. Germline V gene lookup returns CDR1 LNHDA and CDR2 SQIVND (reference sequence). The CDR3 protein is CAIAPTYLYTNYGYTF. The CDR3 nucleotides are TGTGCCATCGCCCCGACATACCTGTATACTAACTATGGCTACACCTTC. The full variable domain, in which reference TRBV19 and TRBJ1-2 provide the parts outside the CDR3, is DGGITQSPKYLFRKEGQNVTLSCEQNLNHDAMYWYRQDPGQGLRLIYYSQIVNDFQKGDIAEGYSVSREKKESFPLTVTSAQKNPTAFYLCAIAPTYLYTNYGYTFGSGTRLTVV.

This rearrangement joins TRBV5-1 to TRBJ2-1, with D possibly matching TRBD1 (6 bases). The length of the CDR3 is 15 residues. Trimming took off 0 bases at V and 8 bases at J, with 15 bases between the two ends. Germline lookup yields CDR1 SGHRS and CDR2 YFSETQ. CDR3 nucleotide sequence: TGCGCCAGCAGCTTGGGGGGGCAAACTTCGGATGAGCAGTTCTTC. Translated: CASSLGGQTSDEQFF.

This clone was counted only a few times. V and J are TRBV30 and TRBJ1-5; TRBD1 matches at 11 bases. The CDR3 spans 15 residues. J lost 6 bases, V lost 5 bases, and 9 bases had no gene match. CDR1 and CDR2 from the germline V gene are GTSNPN and SVGIG (reference sequence). The CDR3, as DNA: TGTGCCTGGTCCAGCGGGACAGGGGGGCGTCAGCCCCAGCATTTT. Translation gives CAWSSGTGGRQPQHF.

The gene calls are TRBV5-1 and TRBJ2-3; 7 bases match TRBD1. Looked up from germline, CDR1 is SGHRS and CDR2 is YFSETQ. This CDR3 spans 14 amino acids. With 3 bases clipped from V and 5 bases from J, the junction kept 6 bases outside the gene matches. The CDR3 sequence: CASSSNTGVDTQYF. The CDR3 DNA reads as TGCGCCAGCAGCTCAAACACAGGGGTAGATACGCAGTATTTT. The whole variable domain, remainder taken from reference TRBV5-1 and TRBJ2-3, is KAGVTQTPRYLIKTRGQQVTLSCSPISGHRSVSWYQQTPGQGLQFLFEYFSETQRNKGNFPGRFSGRQFSNSRSEMNVSTLELGDSALYLCASSSNTGVDTQYFGPGTRLTVL.

The chain couples TRBV7-9 to TRBJ2-5, with 7 bases fitting TRBD2. CDR1 and CDR2 (germline): SEHNR, FQNEAQ (reference sequence). The CDR3 is made up of 16 amino acids. Losses at the gene ends were 5 bases for V and 1 base for J; bases not matched to a gene: 10. The CDR3 region has the DNA TGTGCCAGCAGCCCCCGGGGGGTGGGGCTCCAAGAGACCCAGTACTTC. As protein: CASSPRGVGLQETQYF.

This clone was observed a single time. At one of its ends the junction is not consistent with the germline gene, which may arise from a read error. The V gene is TRBV29-1, the J gene TRBJ2-7; TRBD1 agrees at 7 bases. The CDR3 has 8 residues. Germline assignment: CDR1 SQVTM and CDR2 ANQGSEA. CDR3 protein: CSVDTGDF. The CDR3 DNA reads as TGCAGCGTGGATACAGGGGACTTC.

V gene TRBV28 combines with J gene TRBJ2-2; TRBD1 matches 7 bases. CDR3 length: 14 amino acids. CDR1 is MDHEN, CDR2 SYDVKM, per germline. The J segment lost 4 bases and the V segment lost 4 bases, leaving 3 bases of the junction unmatched. The CDR3 DNA sequence: TGTGCCAGCAGTTATACAGGGGTCACCGGGGAGCTGTTTTTT. Its translation: CASSYTGVTGELFF.

This clone was recorded a few times. The V call is TRBV19, the J call TRBJ1-1; tentative D call: TRBD1 (6 bases). The CDR3 extends over 12 amino acids. Germline assignment: CDR1 LNHDA and CDR2 SQIVND (reference sequence). V was clipped by 4 bases and J by 8 bases, with 11 bases between them. The CDR3 region is CASSTSDREAFF. CDR3 DNA: TGTGCCAGTAGTACCTCTGACAGGGAAGCTTTCTTT.

V gene TRBV12-3 or TRBV12-4 combines with J gene TRBJ1-4; TRBD1 is a possible D gene (5 bases). Deletions cut 2 bases from V and 13 bases from J, with 11 bases between. The CDR3 loop spans 12 amino acids. CDR3: CASSLTLDRLFF. The CDR3 bases are TGTGCCAGCAGTTTAACCCTAGACAGACTGTTTTTT.

J is TRBJ2-1 and V is TRBV29-1, with a weak D call TRBD1 (5 bases). V lost 5 bases and J lost 5, with 10 bases in between. CDR3 size: 12 residues. Germline assignment: CDR1 SQVTM and CDR2 ANQGSEA. CDR3 coding DNA: TGCAGCGTTAATATACAGGACAATGAGCAGTTCTTC. Its translation is CSVNIQDNEQFF.

The chain combines TRBV4-1 with TRBJ1-4; D call uncertain. This CDR3 spans 15 amino acids. Looked up from germline, CDR1 is MGHRA and CDR2 is YSYEKL. V lost 0 bases, J lost 4 bases, and 9 bases lay in between. This chain's CDR3 is CASSQEPQINEKLFF. The CDR3 region has the DNA TGCGCCAGCAGCCAAGAGCCTCAGATTAATGAAAAACTGTTTTTT.

The rearrangement links TRBV7-2 to TRBJ1-2, with 9 bases lining up with TRBD1. J lost 9 bases, V lost 7 bases, and 9 bases had no gene match. Germline V gene sequence: CDR1 SGHTA, CDR2 FQGNSA. The CDR3 length is 13 residues. For the CDR3, the DNA is TGTGCCAGCAACCCGGGACAGGGAGAGAGCTACACCTTC. Protein product: CASNPGQGESYTF.

The chain has TRBV5-1 and TRBJ2-1, with 9 positions matching TRBD1. The germline V gene has CDR1 SGHRS and CDR2 YFSETQ. The V gene end was trimmed by 4 bases and the J gene end by 1 base; junction bases not matched to a gene: 3. The CDR3 loop spans 15 amino acids. The CDR3 DNA follows: TGCGCCAGCAGCCGAGGACAGGGGTCCTACAATGAGCAGTTCTTC. Translation gives CASSRGQGSYNEQFF. Based on the CDR3 plus reference TRBV5-1 and TRBJ2-1, the full variable domain is KAGVTQTPRYLIKTRGQQVTLSCSPISGHRSVSWYQQTPGQGLQFLFEYFSETQRNKGNFPGRFSGRQFSNSRSEMNVSTLELGDSALYLCASSRGQGSYNEQFFGPGTRLTVL.

The chain recombines TRBV5-1 with TRBJ1-1; 12 bases fit TRBD1. Germline V gene sequence: CDR1 SGHRS, CDR2 YFSETQ. The CDR3 is 16 residues long. The V gene end was trimmed by 2 bases and the J gene end by 11 bases; junction bases not matched to a gene: 13. CDR3: CASSFVGQGAYAEAFF. The CDR3 DNA follows: TGCGCCAGCAGCTTTGTGGGACAGGGGGCTTATGCGGAGGCTTTCTTT.

This clone was seen a few times. The genes are TRBV7-9 and TRBJ2-7; TRBD1 aligns across 7 bases. CDR1 and CDR2 (germline): SEHNR, FQNEAQ (reference sequence). The CDR3 totals 14 residues. V shed 5 bases, J shed 3 bases, and the junction held 7 bases outside the gene matches. CDR3 DNA: TGTGCCAGCAGCCGCGGACAGGCGAGCTACGAGCAGTACTTC. It encodes CASSRGQASYEQYF.

The V call is TRBV7-9, the J call TRBJ1-6; a possible D gene is TRBD1 (6 bases). Trimming cost V 5 bases and J 10 bases, with 15 bases left between them. Germline CDR1 is SEHNR and CDR2 is FQNEAQ (reference sequence). The CDR3 consists of 14 residues. The CDR3 nucleotides read TGTGCCAGCAGCGCCAGGGGAATTACGTCACCCCTCCACTTT. Protein product: CASSARGITSPLHF.

V and J are TRBV9 and TRBJ2-1; 9 bases agree with TRBD2. This CDR3 has 14 amino acids. V dropped 1 base and J dropped 6; count of bases not matched to a gene: 2. Germline V lookup: CDR1 SGDLS, CDR2 YYNGEE. The CDR3 nucleotides read TGTGCCAGCAGCGTACTAGCGGGACCCAATGAGCAGTTCTTC. As protein: CASSVLAGPNEQFF. The full variable domain, in which reference TRBV9 and TRBJ2-1 provide the parts outside the CDR3, is DSGVTQTPKHLITATGQRVTLRCSPRSGDLSVYWYQQSLDQGLQFLIQYYNGEERAKGNILERFSAQQFPDLHSELNLSSLELGDSALYFCASSVLAGPNEQFFGPGTRLTVL.

CDR3 protein: CASSLLLTGSNTDTQYF. DNA for the CDR3: TGTGCCAGCAGCTTGTTACTGACAGGGTCAAACACAGATACGCAGTATTTT. The chain is built from TRBV5-5 and TRBJ2-3, with 7 bases that match TRBD1. The CDR3 runs to 17 residues. J lost 2 bases, V lost 1 base, and 10 bases had no gene match. Germline V gene data show CDR1 as SGHKS and CDR2 as YYEKEE (reference sequence). Variable domain in full (rest from reference TRBV5-5 and TRBJ2-3): DAGVTQSPTHLIKTRGQQVTLRCSPISGHKSVSWYQQVLGQGPQFIFQYYEKEERGRGNFPDRFSARQFPNYSSELNVNALLLGDSALYLCASSLLLTGSNTDTQYFGPGTRLTVL.

This chain joins TRBV5-1 and TRBJ2-7; D gene ambiguous. Germline V gives CDR1 SGHRS, CDR2 YFSETQ. CDR3 size: 14 residues. The V gene lost 2 bases and the J gene lost 0 bases, with 9 bases spanning the gap. CDR3 protein: CASSFGVSSYEQYF. Here the CDR3 DNA reads TGCGCCAGCAGCTTCGGAGTTAGCTCCTACGAGCAGTACTTC.

CDR3 protein: CASSAGFGLAGDSEQFF. CDR3 coding DNA: TGTGCCAGCAGCGCCGGATTCGGACTAGCGGGAGATTCTGAGCAGTTCTTC. The genes are TRBV7-2 and TRBJ2-1; 13 bases are a match to TRBD2. Trimming cost V 5 bases and J 9 bases; bases outside gene matches: 13. The V gene's germline CDR1 is SGHTA and CDR2 FQGNSA. The CDR3 consists of 17 residues.

The rearrangement links TRBV27 to TRBJ1-2, with 7 nucleotides matching TRBD1. This CDR3 has 13 amino acids. CDR1 and CDR2 (germline): MNHEY, SMNVEV (reference sequence). The V segment lost 5 bases and the J segment 4 bases; nucleotides outside the gene matches: 4. The chain's CDR3 is CASSIQGLYGYTF. In DNA form, the CDR3 reads TGTGCCAGCAGTATACAGGGGCTCTATGGCTACACCTTC.

The rearrangement joins TRBV18 to TRBJ2-1; TRBD2 might be the D (5 bases). The germline V gene has CDR1 KGHSH and CDR2 LQKENI. V lost 6 bases and J 4 bases, leaving 10 bases between the germline ends. This CDR3 is built from 13 residues. CDR3 sequence: CASSREQYNEQFF. CDR3 bases: TGTGCCAGCTCCCGGGAACAGTACAATGAGCAGTTCTTC.

The chain employs TRBV2 and TRBJ1-4; TRBD1 might be the D (5 bases). V was trimmed by 2 bases and J by 2 bases, leaving 9 bases between them. Germline V lookup: CDR1 SNHLY, CDR2 FYNNEI. The CDR3 length is 15 residues. CDR3 residues: CASSEWGGTNEKLFF. The DNA of the CDR3 is TGTGCCAGCAGTGAATGGGGGGGGACTAATGAAAAACTGTTTTTT.

This clone was recorded a few times. The rearrangement links TRBV6-2 or TRBV6-3 to TRBJ1-5; TRBD1 aligns across 8 bases. This CDR3 comprises 14 residues. Per the germline V gene, CDR1 is MNHEY and CDR2 is SVGEGT. The ends lost 6 bases at V and 7 bases at J; junction bases unmatched: 8. CDR3 protein: CASSFDRGEQPQHF. Here the CDR3 DNA reads TGTGCCAGCAGCTTCGACAGGGGCGAACAGCCCCAGCATTTT.